This TCR beta chain came from a study of blood T cell repertoires in COVID-19. On the study more broadly: Samples representing acute and convalescent COVID-19 were sourced from the United States, Italy and Spain. Nucleic acid was either cDNA or gDNA, and it came from T cells, B-cell-depleted T cells, or PBMCs.

In the authors' workflow: Amplification from reference gene primers served as the basis for estimated nucleated cell counts. Profiled with immunoSEQ multiplex PCR; TCRdb holds only in-frame clones, not every one. The DNA gave D and trimming, while V, J and clone size come from that table. Of hundreds of thousands of clones listed, roughly 84% are singletons. This CDR3 is 12 amino acids long. Germline CDR1 reads LGHDT; CDR2 reads YNNKEL (reference sequence). Trimming cost V 4 bases and J 5 bases, with 7 bases left between them. The sample taken for sequencing was peripheral blood. The TCR comes from an elderly woman with active or convalescent COVID-19. The chain combines TRBV3-1 (or the pseudogene TRBV3-2) with TRBJ2-3, with D possibly being TRBD2 (5 bases). The CDR3 DNA sequence: TGTGCCAGCAGCCTGAGGGAAGATACGCAGTATTTT. Translated: CASSLREDTQYF.